These 3 T cell receptor beta chains came from one sample sequenced in a study of cytotoxic CD8 clonotypes in ibrutinib-treated CLL (dated by TCRdb to the early 2020s). The sample's time point, from its label and the paper: roughly 23 months on ibrutinib. The method was the immunoSEQ multiplex PCR assay. The table was pulled from immuneACCESS by TCRdb, which kept in-frame rearrangements only. Such tables lose some clones; where checked, under half of the loss comes from unresolved V genes, and the rest has no known cause. In all, the sample holds about 27,000 clones, and around three quarters of those were seen once. Of the sample, approximately 53% is held by the ten largest clones. Sample: PBMCs, taken after 24 months of ibrutinib treatment. The receptors were gathered from a human donor with chronic lymphocytic leukemia.

This clone was seen ten or more times. The DNA for the CDR3 is TGTGCCAGCAGTGAAGTGGTAGGCTCCTACGAGCAGTACTTC. It translates to CASSEVVGSYEQYF. This chain uses TRBV6-1 with TRBJ2-7; D is undetermined. V lost 1 base and J 0 bases, leaving 7 bases between the germline ends. This CDR3 contains 14 residues. Germline CDR1 MNHNS, CDR2 SASEGT.

This clone is a singleton in its sample. The chain carries TRBV7-6 and TRBJ2-7; 9 nucleotides line up with TRBD2. The CDR3 spans 15 residues. Looked up from germline, CDR1 is SGHVS and CDR2 is FNYEAQ. Losses at the gene ends were 5 bases for V and 0 bases for J; bases not matched to a gene: 5. The CDR3, as DNA: TGTGCCAGCAGCCAGCGGGGGGCCTTCTCCTACGAGCAGTACTTC. This sequence encodes CASSQRGAFSYEQYF.

This chain links TRBV28 with TRBJ1-5; D gene unclear. This CDR3 spans 12 amino acids. The germline V gene encodes CDR1 MDHEN and CDR2 SYDVKM. V shed 5 bases and J shed 9 bases, with 11 bases lying between them. CDR3 residues: CASSPSPWPQHF. Written as DNA, the CDR3 is TGTGCCAGCAGTCCGTCCCCCTGGCCCCAGCATTTT.